Included here is one TCR beta chain sequence, with context. Antigen: not known. This sample stems from a study of shared clonotypes between healthy human individuals. Whole-study findings and limits: Generation probabilities of non-shared clonotypes were lower (relative to those shared by all four donors).

With 7 bases removed from V and 3 bases from J, the gap between germline ends came to 12 bases. This CDR3 is built from 13 residues. Germline V gene sequence: CDR1 MNHNY, CDR2 SVGAGI (reference sequence). Each sorted subset replicate got 200 ng genomic DNA, 25,000 to 35,000 genomes. Study processing details: ImmunoSEQ junction-only sequences lacked quality scores, so their filtering differed. The repertoire was sequenced with immunoSEQ multiplex PCR; TCRdb's copy has only in-frame clones and lacks some. That table furnishes V, J and clone size, whereas the DNA furnished D and trimming. The sample consists of some 2 million clones, around 96% of them appearing once. Naive CD8 cells comprised CD45RO-negative, CCR7-positively selected cells, excluding terminally differentiated effector memory CD45RA+ cells.

The sample was naive CD8+ T cells sorted from blood. The J gene is TRBJ1-1, the V gene TRBV6-6; D is undetermined. This receptor was obtained from a young man in good health. The chain's CDR3 is CASIPPGDTEAFF. DNA for the CDR3: TGTGCCAGCATACCCCCGGGCGACACTGAAGCTTTCTTT.